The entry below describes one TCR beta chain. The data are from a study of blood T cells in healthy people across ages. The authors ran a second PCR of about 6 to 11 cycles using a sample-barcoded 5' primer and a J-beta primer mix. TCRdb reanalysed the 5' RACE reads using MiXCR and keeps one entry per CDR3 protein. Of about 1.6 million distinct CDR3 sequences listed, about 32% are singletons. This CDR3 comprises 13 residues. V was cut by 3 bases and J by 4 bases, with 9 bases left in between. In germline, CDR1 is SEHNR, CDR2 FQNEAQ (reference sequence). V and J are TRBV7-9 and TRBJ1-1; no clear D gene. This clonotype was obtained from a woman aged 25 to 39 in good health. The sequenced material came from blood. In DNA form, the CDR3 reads TGTGCCAGCAGCTTCCCTGAAGGCACTGAAGCTTTCTTT. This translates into CASSFPEGTEAFF. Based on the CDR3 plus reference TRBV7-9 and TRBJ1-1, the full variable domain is DTGVSQNPRHKITKRGQNVTFRCDPISEHNRLYWYRQTLGQGPEFLTYFQNEAQLEKSRLLSDRFSAERPKGSFSTLEIQRTEQGDSAMYLCASSFPEGTEAFFGQGTRLTVV.